Listed below are T cell receptor beta chains from one sample, sequenced in a study of yellow fever vaccine responses in identical twins. In TCRdb, the RT-PCR reads were re-called with MiXCR into one record per CDR3 protein. This sample has some 20,000 distinct CDR3 sequences, with roughly 80% found just once. Sequences were derived from T cells from blood (PBMCs), unsorted or a sorted subset (not recorded which), sampled before or after yellow fever vaccination (not recorded which). The receptors stem from a woman under 30 who received the yellow fever vaccine. CDR3s include the opening cysteine and the closing phenylalanine or tryptophan.

CASSLRQGADTGELFF,TRBJ2-2,TRBV5-1
CSASLFRNQPQHF,TRBJ1-5,TRBV20-1
CASSPTTGLNTGELFF,TRBJ2-2,TRBV11-1
CASSPNPGQGSCGYTF,TRBJ1-2,TRBV23-1
CASSQGRWDEQFF,TRBJ2-1,TRBV14
CSVAKGSPSYEQYF,TRBJ2-7,TRBV29-1
CAMGQGRYIQNF,TRBJ2-4,TRBV24-1
CASLAEAYEQYF,TRBJ2-7,TRBV2
CASSLVGSGSAGELFF,TRBJ2-2,TRBV12-3/TRBV12-4
CASSQDQVSGRRETQYF,TRBJ2-5,TRBV4-3